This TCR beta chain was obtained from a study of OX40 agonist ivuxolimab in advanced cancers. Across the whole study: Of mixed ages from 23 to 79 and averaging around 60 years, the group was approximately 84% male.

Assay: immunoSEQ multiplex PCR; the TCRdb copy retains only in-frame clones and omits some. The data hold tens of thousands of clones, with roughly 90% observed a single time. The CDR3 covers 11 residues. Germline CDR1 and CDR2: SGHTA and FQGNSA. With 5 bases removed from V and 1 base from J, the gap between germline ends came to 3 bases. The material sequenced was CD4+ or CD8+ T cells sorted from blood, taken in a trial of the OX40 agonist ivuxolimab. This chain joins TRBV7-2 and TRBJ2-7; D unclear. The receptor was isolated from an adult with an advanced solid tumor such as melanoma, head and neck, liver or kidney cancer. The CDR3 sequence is CASSLSYEQYF. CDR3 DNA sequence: TGTGCCAGCAGCCTATCCTACGAGCAGTACTTC.